This T cell receptor beta chain was sequenced for a study of T cell responses to AZD1222 COVID-19 vaccine. This CDR3 contains 16 residues. The ends were cut back, 4 bases at V and 0 bases at J, with 16 bases in the middle. Germline CDR1 is KGHSH and CDR2 is LQKENI. Sequencing used immunoSEQ multiplex PCR; TCRdb keeps in-frame clones, though not all of them. The sample lists about 140,000 clones, 90% occurring once. The clonotype was recovered from an adult who received the AZD1222 COVID-19 vaccine. The chain is built from TRBV18 and TRBJ2-7, with a tentative D call TRBD2 (5 bases). Sample: peripheral blood, taken 28 days after the second AZD1222 dose. CDR3 sequence: CASSRGSSLDSYEQYF. In nucleotides, the CDR3 is TGTGCCAGCTCACGAGGGAGTAGCCTAGACTCCTACGAGCAGTACTTC.